This TCR beta chain was documented in a study of blood T cell repertoires in COVID-19. Overall study: The United States, Italy and Spain provided the acute and convalescent COVID-19 samples. In each case, the material was cDNA or gDNA derived from T cells, B-cell-depleted T cells, or PBMCs.

The CDR3 is made up of 16 amino acids. V lost 3 bases, J lost 4 bases, and 11 bases stayed unmatched. Germline assignment: CDR1 MDHEN and CDR2 SYDVKM. In the study's own analysis: The authors estimated nucleated cell counts from reference gene primer amplification. The method was immunoSEQ multiplex PCR; TCRdb's version includes in-frame clones alone and lacks a portion of them. From that table come the V and J calls and clone size; the DNA was used to work out D and trimming. The sample has 93,000 or so clones; 84% are singletons. The sequenced sample consisted of peripheral blood. The origin of this receptor is a human donor in a cohort sampled during active or convalescent COVID-19. J is TRBJ1-1 and V is TRBV28; 7 bases match TRBD1. The CDR3 is CASSFLSGDSGTEAFF. DNA for the CDR3: TGTGCCAGCAGTTTCTTATCTGGGGACAGCGGCACTGAAGCTTTCTTT. Full variable domain (remainder filled in from reference TRBV28 and TRBJ1-1): DVKVTQSSRYLVKRTGEKVFLECVQDMDHENMFWYRQDPGLGLRLIYFSYDVKMKEKGDIPEGYSVSREKKERFSLILESASTNQTSMYLCASSFLSGDSGTEAFFGQGTRLTVV.